This TCR beta chain was profiled in a study of blood T cell repertoires in COVID-19. For the study at large: Samples came from the United States, Italy and Spain, spanning acute and convalescent COVID-19.

Participants spanned ages about 18 to 100 years and resided in over 20 US areas. Deletions cut 1 base from V and 6 bases from J, with 16 bases between. The CDR3 totals 16 residues. Germline lookup yields CDR1 SEHNR and CDR2 FQNEAQ (reference sequence). In the original processing: Amplifying reference gene primers gave estimates of nucleated cell counts. TCRdb keeps only in-frame clones here, not all; method: immunoSEQ multiplex PCR. V and J calls and clone size are copied from that table; D and trimming were computed from the DNA. In the table there are a few hundred thousand clones, about 86% of which are singletons.

The clonotype comes from a woman between 40 and 55 years old with acute COVID-19. The sample consisted of PBMCs or T cells enriched from blood (not recorded which). The J gene is TRBJ2-1, the V gene TRBV7-9; D is possibly TRBD2 (7 bases). The CDR3 DNA sequence: TGTGCCAGCAGCTTAGTAGGAGCGGGGACATTCAATGAGCAGTTCTTC. Translating it yields CASSLVGAGTFNEQFF.